These 17 T cell receptor beta chains share one sample of origin, sequenced in a study of T cell repertoires in cytomegalovirus infection. TCRdb ran MiXCR on the reads and lists one entry per CDR3 protein. The table includes 300,000 or so distinct CDR3 sequences, about 9.2% detected once. Material: PBMCs. Source of these receptors: a human donor in good health (CMV status not recorded). Some clones in this sample may be carry-over from other donors' samples.

The chain recombines TRBV29-1 with TRBJ1-2; TRBD1 might be the D (5 bases). CDR1 and CDR2 from the germline V gene are SQVTM and ANQGSEA. The germline V and J ends were trimmed by 4 bases and 0 bases, with 12 bases remaining between them. This CDR3 region has 14 residues. The CDR3 bases are TGCAGCGTTGGAGTTGGGGGGGCTAACTATGGCTACACCTTC. Amino acid sequence: CSVGVGGANYGYTF.

The rearrangement joins TRBV28 to TRBJ2-6; TRBD1 matches at 7 bases. The CDR3 is made up of 15 amino acids. The V and J ends lost 7 bases and 2 bases, in that order; junction bases with no gene match: 5. Germline V gene data show CDR1 as MDHEN and CDR2 as SYDVKM. CDR3 nucleotide sequence: TGTGCCAGCAACAGGGGATCAACTGGGGCCAACGTCCTGACTTTC. Protein: CASNRGSTGANVLTF.

The table lists this clonotype with many counts. The chain recombines TRBV6-6 with TRBJ2-7, with D uncertain. The CDR3 runs to 14 residues. Germline V gene sequence: CDR1 MNHNY, CDR2 SVGAGI (reference sequence). The germline V and J ends were trimmed by 5 bases and 2 bases, with 13 bases remaining between them. CDR3 amino acids: CASSPYSSPYEQYF. The CDR3 region has the DNA TGTGCCAGCAGTCCCTACTCCAGCCCCTACGAGCAGTACTTC.

This clonotype showed up many times. This chain uses TRBV6-2 or TRBV6-3 with TRBJ2-6; no clear D gene. This CDR3 comprises 14 residues. Germline assignment: CDR1 MNHEY and CDR2 SVGEGT. Trimming shortened V by 11 bases and J by 0 bases, and 11 bases separated the two germline ends. CDR3 in amino acids: CAGRSSSGANVLTF. DNA for the CDR3: TGTGCCGGAAGGAGCAGCTCTGGGGCCAACGTCCTGACTTTC.

Many counts were recorded for this clonotype. For the CDR3, the DNA is TGTGCCAGCAGTCCCGCGCCGGGAACTGAAGCTTTCTTT. It translates to CASSPAPGTEAFF. The rearrangement uses TRBV28 and TRBJ1-1; D call uncertain. V lost 5 bases, J lost 5 bases, and 12 bases lay in between. In germline, CDR1 is MDHEN, CDR2 SYDVKM. The CDR3 length is 13 residues. Full variable domain (rest looked up from reference TRBV28 and TRBJ1-1): DVKVTQSSRYLVKRTGEKVFLECVQDMDHENMFWYRQDPGLGLRLIYFSYDVKMKEKGDIPEGYSVSREKKERFSLILESASTNQTSMYLCASSPAPGTEAFFGQGTRLTVV.

This clonotype appeared many times. The chain couples TRBV28 to TRBJ1-5; D unresolved. Per germline, CDR1 MDHEN and CDR2 SYDVKM. The V gene lost 5 bases and the J gene lost 10 bases, with 12 bases spanning the gap. This CDR3 is 12 amino acids long. The CDR3 protein is CASSLYGVPQHF. In nucleotides, the CDR3 is TGTGCCAGCAGTCTATACGGTGTACCCCAGCATTTT.

The chain links TRBV20-1 to TRBJ2-4, with 8 bases that match TRBD1. Germline V gene data show CDR1 as DFQATT and CDR2 as SNEGSKA (reference sequence). The CDR3 consists of 16 residues. Trimming cost V 6 bases and J 0 bases; bases outside gene matches: 10. CDR3 residues: CSAGTGRLLAKNIQYF. CDR3 sequence (DNA): TGCAGTGCAGGGACAGGAAGGTTACTAGCCAAAAACATTCAGTACTTC.

This clonotype was recorded at least ten times. This chain uses TRBV7-2 with TRBJ1-2, with D unresolved. Germline V gene sequence: CDR1 SGHTA, CDR2 FQGNSA. The CDR3 consists of 13 residues. Trimming shortened V by 5 bases and J by 2 bases, and 9 bases separated the two germline ends. CDR3 protein: CASSPIRNYGYTF. CDR3 DNA: TGTGCCAGCAGCCCCATAAGAAACTATGGCTACACCTTC.

The chain is built from TRBV5-1 and TRBJ2-7; D is unresolved. The CDR3 is made up of 11 amino acids. V was pared by 1 base and J by 5 bases, with 4 bases between. Germline V gene lookup returns CDR1 SGHRS and CDR2 YFSETQ. CDR3 amino acids: CASSLQHEQYF. The CDR3 DNA follows: TGCGCCAGCAGCTTGCAACACGAGCAGTACTTC. The variable domain in full, completed from reference TRBV5-1 and TRBJ2-7, reads KAGVTQTPRYLIKTRGQQVTLSCSPISGHRSVSWYQQTPGQGLQFLFEYFSETQRNKGNFPGRFSGRQFSNSRSEMNVSTLELGDSALYLCASSLQHEQYFGPGTRLTVT.

This clonotype came up many times. The CDR3 DNA reads TGTGCCAGCAGCCGCTCGAGACTAGCGGTCACAGATACGCAGTATTTT. This encodes CASSRSRLAVTDTQYF. J is TRBJ2-3 and V is TRBV4-2; 9 bases are a match to TRBD2. Germline V CDR1 and CDR2: LGHNA, YNFKEQ. The V segment lost 4 bases and the J segment 2 bases; nucleotides outside the gene matches: 7. The CDR3 runs 16 residues.

This clonotype was seen only once. The chain couples TRBV2 to TRBJ1-2; D is possibly TRBD1 (5 bases). This CDR3 comprises 15 residues. The germline CDR1 and CDR2 sequences are SNHLY and FYNNEI. Between the trimmed V and J ends, which lost 10 bases and 4 bases, there was a span of 22 bases. CDR3 protein: CAIGPAGIHSYGYTF. CDR3 nucleotide sequence: TGTGCCATAGGGCCCGCAGGGATTCATAGCTATGGCTACACCTTC.

The chain has TRBV12-3 or TRBV12-4 and TRBJ2-1, with 8 bases that match TRBD2. This CDR3 is built from 17 residues. V shed 7 bases and J 3 bases; nucleotides not matched to a gene: 14. The CDR3 DNA reads as TGTGCCAGCAACTCTCTTCAAGGTCGGGGGGGCTACAATGAGCAGTTCTTC. Its protein is CASNSLQGRGGYNEQFF.

This clonotype has only a few counts. Germline and junction disagree at one end, which may indicate a read error. This chain's CDR3 is CASSLGINEQFF. The CDR3 DNA is TGTGCCAGCAGTTTAGGGATAAATGAGCAGTTCTTC. The chain uses TRBV13 and TRBJ2-1; D is uncertain. CDR1 is PRHDT, CDR2 FYEKMQ, per germline (reference sequence). This CDR3 has 12 residues.

Ten or more counts support this clonotype. The CDR3 DNA sequence: TGTGCCAGCAGCCTGCCGACAGGGGCCGGTCTCACTACCTACAATGAGCAGTTCTTC. This codes for CASSLPTGAGLTTYNEQFF. The V call is TRBV7-8, the J call TRBJ2-1; TRBD1 aligns across 8 bases. Looked up from germline, CDR1 is SGHVS and CDR2 is FQNEAQ. V dropped 5 bases and J dropped 2; count of bases not matched to a gene: 17. This CDR3 is 19 amino acids long.

This clonotype was detected many times. The V and J genes are TRBV2 and TRBJ2-1, with TRBD2 identical over 9 bases. The V segment lost 6 bases and the J segment 7 bases; nucleotides outside the gene matches: 10. Germline V gene data show CDR1 as SNHLY and CDR2 as FYNNEI. The CDR3 consists of 15 residues. The DNA of the CDR3 is TGTGCCAGCAGCCTTAGCGGGGGAGCGTCGAATGAGCAGTTCTTC. Its protein is CASSLSGGASNEQFF. The whole variable domain, remainder taken from reference TRBV2 and TRBJ2-1, is EPEVTQTPSHQVTQMGQEVILRCVPISNHLYFYWYRQILGQKVEFLVSFYNNEISEKSEIFDDQFSVERPDGSNFTLKIRSTKLEDSAMYFCASSLSGGASNEQFFGPGTRLTVL.

The table lists this clonotype with many counts. CDR3 nucleotide sequence: TGTGCCAGCAGCTTAGACGGCAATAGCAATCAGCCCCAGCATTTT. Translating it yields CASSLDGNSNQPQHF. The chain employs TRBV7-6 and TRBJ1-5, with no clear D. V was shortened by 1 base and J by 0 bases, with 7 bases between the two germline ends. The germline gives CDR1 SGHVS, CDR2 FNYEAQ. The CDR3 sequence is 15 residues long.

The sample holds many counts of this clonotype. The rearrangement joins TRBV7-2 to TRBJ2-1; 7 positions agree with TRBD1. The CDR3 has 15 amino acids. V shed 1 base and J 2 bases; nucleotides not matched to a gene: 2. Germline values: CDR1 SGHTA, CDR2 FQGNSA. CDR3 sequence reads: CASSLDRGTYNEQFF. The DNA of the CDR3 is TGTGCCAGCAGCTTAGACAGGGGAACCTACAATGAGCAGTTCTTC.